This TCR beta chain was identified during a study of monozygotic twins with inflammatory bowel disease. Notes on this clonotype: What it recognizes is unknown.

Template switching introduced UMIs that contain a 6-nucleotide sample barcode. TCRdb re-called the 5' RACE reads; every CDR3 protein appears as one record, without DNA. The data show about 380,000 distinct CDR3 sequences, and the top ten clones hold just over 2.5%. General study points: The data gave no support to a single strong IBD-associated signal or clonotype.

Sequenced input: blood. The TCR was taken from a human donor with ulcerative colitis or Crohn's disease, or a healthy co-twin of an affected twin (not recorded which).

CDR3 loop: CASSLDPGIEAFF. V gene TRBV12-3 or TRBV12-4 combines with J gene TRBJ1-1; lacking DNA, the TRBD1 call made by TCRdb goes unchecked. The CDR3 has 13 residues.